This is a list of T cell receptor beta chains from one sample in a study of shared T cell receptors in the human thymus. Profiling relied on immunoSEQ multiplex PCR, and the TCRdb table lists in-frame clones only, not all of them. The sample shows 600,000 to 900,000 clones, approximately 83% of them seen only once. These data are also associated with another study on human thymus T cells.

The sample consisted of thymocytes. These receptors came from a girl in the first two years of life with a congenital heart defect. CDR3s include the opening cysteine and the closing phenylalanine or tryptophan. Fields, in order: clone size, V gene, D gene, J gene, CDR3 protein, CDR3 DNA. The D gene is left open where the match is weak. Not all rows give a size; the values are once, few, many and, for expanded clones, a class.

.	TRBV9	.	TRBJ1-5	CASSVDGGSNQPQHF	TGTGCCAGCAGCGTAGACGGGGGGTCAAATCAGCCCCAGCATTTT
.	TRBV30	TRBD2	TRBJ2-1	CAWRGGRGNEQFF	TGTGCCTGGAGGGGGGGGAGGGGCAATGAGCAGTTCTTC
.	TRBV7-2	.	TRBJ2-3	CASSQRQALLSTDTQYF	TGTGCCAGCAGCCAACGGCAGGCCCTCCTCAGCACAGATACGCAGTATTTT
.	TRBV28	TRBD1	TRBJ2-3	CASRPEGRGQGSDTQYF	TGTGCCAGCAGACCAGAAGGAAGGGGACAGGGGTCAGATACGCAGTATTTT
.	TRBV28	.	TRBJ2-3	CASSPQQGDWEYF	TGTGCCAGCAGCCCCCAACAGGGTGACTGGGAGTATTTT
.	TRBV9	TRBD1	TRBJ1-1	CASSVGGTEEDEAFF	TGTGCCAGCAGCGTAGGGGGGACAGAAGAGGATGAAGCTTTCTTT
.	TRBV9	.	TRBJ2-2	CASSMGGGELFF	TGTGCCAGCAGCATGGGGGGTGGGGAGCTGTTTTTT
.	TRBV2	TRBD1	TRBJ1-2	CASSAAWGQPYGYTF	TGTGCCAGCAGTGCCGCGTGGGGACAGCCGTATGGCTACACCTTC
.	TRBV19	.	TRBJ1-6	CASSILRRINSPLHF	TGTGCCAGTAGTATTCTCAGAAGAATAAATTCACCCCTCCACTTT
.	TRBV5-5	TRBD1	TRBJ2-2	CASSSMGQATGELFF	TGTGCCAGCAGCTCCATGGGACAGGCCACCGGGGAGCTGTTTTTT
.	TRBV4-1	TRBD1	TRBJ2-1	CASDPGQGYNEQFF	TGCGCCAGCGACCCGGGACAGGGGTACAATGAGCAGTTCTTC
.	TRBV28	.	TRBJ2-1	CATWSSYNEQFF	TGTGCCACCTGGAGCTCCTACAATGAGCAGTTCTTC
.	TRBV9	.	TRBJ1-1	CASSAQGDVISTEAFF	TGTGCCAGCAGCGCCCAAGGAGACGTAATCTCTACTGAAGCTTTCTTT
.	TRBV7-2	.	TRBJ1-5	CASSLEGREDQPQHF	TGTGCCAGCAGCTTAGAGGGCAGGGAGGATCAGCCCCAGCATTTT
.	TRBV7-3	TRBD2	TRBJ2-2	CASSLGLAGGRGTGELFF	TGTGCCAGCAGCTTAGGGCTAGCGGGGGGGAGGGGTACCGGGGAGCTGTTTTTT
few	TRBV15	.	TRBJ1-1	CATSRGEGCTEAFF	TGTGCCACCAGCAGAGGGGAGGGATGCACTGAAGCTTTCTTT
.	TRBV7-9	.	TRBJ2-7	CASSLVKAEAYEQYF	TGTGCCAGCAGCTTAGTGAAAGCGGAAGCCTACGAGCAGTACTTC